Shown below are 5 T cell receptor beta chains from a single sample sequenced in a study of Tregs in tolerant kidney transplant recipients. This table comes from immunoSEQ multiplex PCR, and its TCRdb copy is limited to in-frame clones, with some not included. The data hold about 52,000 clones, with over 80% observed a single time. Mixed chimerism was transient after nonmyeloablative marrow transplants from related graft donors. Sequences were derived from CD8+ T cells from blood (PBMCs), sampled 24 months after the transplant. The source of these receptors is a human patient who received a combined kidney and bone marrow transplant. T cells may partly derive from the graft donor.

The chain links TRBV7-8 to TRBJ2-7, with D possibly being TRBD1 (6 bases). Germline values: CDR1 SGHVS, CDR2 FQNEAQ. The V and J ends lost 5 bases and 0 bases respectively, with 14 bases between them. The CDR3 length is 15 residues. CDR3 coding DNA: TGTGCCAGCAGCACTACAGGGAGAAGCTCCTACGAGCAGTACTTC. Amino acid sequence: CASSTTGRSSYEQYF. Looking up the rest from reference TRBV7-8 and TRBJ2-7 gives the full variable domain: GAGVSQSPRYKVAKRGQDVALRCDPISGHVSLFWYQQALGQGPEFLTYFQNEAQLDKSGLPSDRFFAERPEGSVSTLKIQRTQQEDSAVYLCASSTTGRSSYEQYFGPGTRLTVT.

This sequence joins TRBV7-2 and TRBJ2-1, with 9 positions matching TRBD1. Losses at the gene ends were 4 bases for V and 7 bases for J; bases not matched to a gene: 8. The length of the CDR3 is 15 residues. Germline V gives CDR1 SGHTA, CDR2 FQGNSA. The CDR3 region has the DNA TGTGCCAGCAGCTACCCGGGACAGGGTTTGAATGAGCAGTTCTTC. As protein: CASSYPGQGLNEQFF.

V and J are TRBV4-1 and TRBJ2-7; 14 bases are shared with TRBD2. After removal of 4 bases from V and 4 bases from J, the junction contained 9 bases not matched to a gene. Germline V gene sequence: CDR1 MGHRA, CDR2 YSYEKL. The CDR3 length is 17 residues. As DNA, the CDR3 is TGCGCCAGCAGCCCGGGACTAGCGGGGGAAGGGGGGTACGAGCAGTACTTC. It is translated as CASSPGLAGEGGYEQYF.

The chain carries TRBV6-5 and TRBJ2-3; D is possibly TRBD2 (5 bases). The CDR3 covers 12 residues. Trimming cost V 6 bases and J 11 bases, with 15 bases left between them. Germline V CDR1 and CDR2: MNHEY, SVGAGI. The CDR3 loop is CASRLRHGMQYF. The DNA for the CDR3 is TGTGCCAGCAGGTTGAGGCACGGGATGCAGTATTTT.

The chain carries TRBV7-9 and TRBJ2-3, with TRBD1 identical over 7 bases. Trimming removed 4 bases from V and 2 bases from J; junction bases left unmatched: 9. Germline CDR1 reads SEHNR; CDR2 reads FQNEAQ (reference sequence). CDR3 size: 16 residues. CDR3 amino acids: CASSSGPGQLTDTQYF. Written as DNA, the CDR3 is TGTGCCAGCAGCTCAGGACCGGGACAGCTCACAGATACGCAGTATTTT.